These 15 T cell receptor beta chains share one sample of origin, sequenced in a study of early T cells in non-severe SARS-CoV-2 infection. TCRdb reprocessed the 5' RACE reads with MiXCR, giving one entry per CDR3 protein. In the table there are 70,000 to 95,000 distinct CDR3 sequences, more than 13% of which are singletons. The sample comprised whole blood. The source of these receptors is an adult who was a healthcare worker with PCR-confirmed SARS-CoV-2 infection or an uninfected control (not recorded which).

This clonotype was counted only a few times. No conserved phenylalanine or tryptophan is present at the end of the CDR3, so a read error is the likely explanation. Because the CDR3's place on the DNA is in doubt, the DNA is left out and the CDR3 is given as listed by TCRdb. The chain couples TRBV3-1 to TRBJ2-1; the table calls TRBD2, which could not be checked here. A total of 13 residues make up the CDR3, ends included. Looked up from germline, CDR1 is LGHDT and CDR2 is YNNKEL (reference sequence). CDR3 sequence reads: CASSQDRASRPFL.

This clonotype was observed a few times. The V call is TRBV7-2, the J call TRBJ2-3; 11 bases agree with TRBD2. V gave up 4 bases and J gave up 4 bases; unmatched junction bases: 4. Germline V CDR1 and CDR2: SGHTA, FQGNSA. The CDR3 has 15 amino acids. CDR3 region: CASSYSGGAADTQYF. CDR3 DNA sequence: TGTGCCAGCAGCTATAGCGGGGGGGCGGCAGATACGCAGTATTTT.

The genes are TRBV3-1 and TRBJ1-5, with D perhaps matching TRBD1 (6 bases). Germline V gives CDR1 LGHDT, CDR2 YNNKEL (reference sequence). V was clipped by 2 bases and J by 7 bases, with 12 bases between them. This CDR3 has 14 amino acids. The CDR3: CASSQSQGRQPQHF. Written as DNA, the CDR3 is TGTGCCAGCAGCCAATCTCAGGGGAGGCAGCCCCAGCATTTT.

This clonotype was observed a handful of times. This chain joins TRBV28 and TRBJ2-5; 7 bases map to TRBD1. The germline V gene has CDR1 MDHEN and CDR2 SYDVKM. V was clipped by 6 bases and J by 4 bases; unmatched bases: 8. CDR3 length: 14 amino acids. DNA for the CDR3: TGTGCCAGCAGCCCGGGACAGACCGGAGAGACCCAGTACTTC. Translated, it gives CASSPGQTGETQYF.

This clonotype was observed at least ten times. V and J are TRBV6-5 and TRBJ1-3; no definite D call. Germline V gene data show CDR1 as MNHEY and CDR2 as SVGAGI. Trimming took 6 bases from V and 0 from J, leaving 12 bases between them. The CDR3 consists of 15 residues. The CDR3 nucleotides read TGTGCCAGCAGCCGTGGGTCAAACTCTGGAAACACCATATATTTT. The encoded protein is CASSRGSNSGNTIYF.

At least ten counts were recorded for this clonotype. The chain links TRBV7-6 to TRBJ2-1, with 8 bases fitting TRBD1. The V and J ends lost 4 bases and 7 bases, in that order; junction bases with no gene match: 9. CDR1 is SGHVS and CDR2 is FNYEAQ in the germline V gene. The CDR3 is 15 amino acids. The CDR3 spells CASSSRRTGSNEQFF. CDR3 bases: TGTGCCAGCAGCTCCCGACGGACAGGGTCGAATGAGCAGTTCTTC.

This clonotype was counted between two and nine times. CDR3 sequence: CASSVVGGLGNTIYF. CDR3 sequence (DNA): TGTGCCAGCAGCGTAGTAGGAGGGCTTGGAAACACCATATATTTT. This chain links TRBV9 with TRBJ1-3; D is unclear. Germline V gives CDR1 SGDLS, CDR2 YYNGEE. CDR3 length: 15 amino acids. Trimming cost V 0 bases and J 3 bases, with 10 bases left between them.

In its sample, this clonotype was seen a few times. The CDR3 spells CASSLAGGPGNEQFF. The CDR3 bases are TGTGCCAGCAGCTTAGCGGGGGGGCCAGGCAATGAGCAGTTCTTC. The rearrangement uses TRBV7-9 and TRBJ2-1, with D possibly TRBD2 on 7 matching bases. The CDR3 has 15 residues. Germline V gives CDR1 SEHNR, CDR2 FQNEAQ (reference sequence). Trimming took 0 bases from V and 6 from J, leaving 12 bases between them.

As for this clonotype: Mismatch with germline at one junction end may stem from a read error. The rearrangement joins TRBV7-8 to TRBJ2-6; 7 bases map to TRBD1. CDR3 size: 16 residues. Looked up from germline, CDR1 is SGHVS and CDR2 is FQNEAQ. The CDR3 DNA reads as TGTGCCAGCAGCTTAGTGGGGACAGCTGGGGCCAACATCCTGACTTTC. It yields the protein CASSLVGTAGANILTF.

This clonotype was counted at least ten times. The J gene is TRBJ2-1, the V gene TRBV29-1; D not resolved. Trimming removed 4 bases at V and 0 bases at J, with 10 bases between. The CDR3 is 14 amino acids. Germline V gives CDR1 SQVTM, CDR2 ANQGSEA. This chain's CDR3 is CSVVTVYSYNEQFF. Here the CDR3 DNA reads TGCAGCGTTGTAACAGTCTACTCCTACAATGAGCAGTTCTTC.

V and J are TRBV11-3 and TRBJ2-1, with no clear D. Germline V gene data show CDR1 as SGHNT and CDR2 as YENEEA. The CDR3 loop spans 12 amino acids. V lost 0 bases and J lost 7, with 4 bases in between. As DNA, the CDR3 is TGTGCCAGCAGCTTAGATATGAATGAGCAGTTCTTC. Protein: CASSLDMNEQFF.

This rearrangement joins TRBV5-1 to TRBJ1-5; maybe TRBD1 (6 bases). The CDR3 extends over 14 amino acids. The V gene's germline CDR1 is SGHRS and CDR2 YFSETQ. V shed 0 bases and J shed 6 bases, with 10 bases lying between them. The CDR3 loop reads CASSLGGHTQPQHF. The DNA of the CDR3 is TGCGCCAGCAGCTTGGGGGGGCATACTCAGCCCCAGCATTTT.

The gene calls are TRBV20-1 and TRBJ2-7, with D perhaps TRBD1 (5 bases). This CDR3 is 13 amino acids long. Deletions cut 0 bases from V and 5 bases from J, with 11 bases between. Germline V gives CDR1 DFQATT, CDR2 SNEGSKA (reference sequence). CDR3 bases: TGCAGTGCTAGAGACAGGGTCGCCCACGAGCAGTACTTC. Encoded protein: CSARDRVAHEQYF.

This sequence joins TRBV7-2 and TRBJ2-1; D remains ambiguous. This CDR3 comprises 15 residues. V was trimmed by 5 bases and J by 0 bases, leaving 11 bases between them. The germline CDR1 and CDR2 sequences are SGHTA and FQGNSA. The CDR3, as DNA: TGTGCCAGCAGCGCCTTGGTAAGCTCCTACAATGAGCAGTTCTTC. This encodes CASSALVSSYNEQFF.

This clonotype was counted only a few times. V and J are TRBV24-1 and TRBJ2-5; no reliable D call. This CDR3 has 12 amino acids. Looked up from germline, CDR1 is KGHDR and CDR2 is SFDVKD. V dropped 0 bases and J dropped 4 bases, with 2 bases sitting between them. The CDR3 DNA sequence: TGTGCCACCAGTGATTTGGGAGAGACCCAGTACTTC. As protein: CATSDLGETQYF.